This TCR beta chain was identified in a study of blood T cell repertoires in COVID-19. Trimming removed 4 bases from V and 9 bases from J, with 16 bases in between. CDR3 length: 15 amino acids. Germline lookup yields CDR1 SGHTA and CDR2 FQGTGA. Clones were read by immunoSEQ multiplex PCR, and TCRdb kept only the in-frame ones, dropping some. This repertoire shows just under 70,000 clones, around 86% found once; its top ten account for over 7.5%. The sequenced sample was peripheral blood. The chain uses TRBV7-3 and TRBJ1-6; the D gene is possibly TRBD1 (6 bases). This TCR was sampled from a man younger than 40 with acute or convalescent COVID-19. CDR3 nucleotide sequence: TGTGCCAGCAGCTCGACACCGGACAGAACTTCACCCCTCCACTTT. This codes for CASSSTPDRTSPLHF.